The 17 T cell receptor beta chains below all came from one sample that was sequenced in a study of blood T cell repertoires in COVID-19 (dated by TCRdb to 2019 to 2021). Library construction relied on the immunoSEQ multiplex PCR assay. The immuneACCESS repertoire file appears here via TCRdb, limited to in-frame rearrangements. These files lack a portion of the clones; in checked studies, under half of the deficit traces to unresolved V genes, and the cause of the others is not known. This sample is represented by about 400,000 clones; over 85% of them were singletons. The ten most abundant clones make up about 1.7% of the sample. The material sequenced was PBMCs or T cells enriched from blood (not recorded which). The receptors shown here come from a woman aged 25 to 39 who had recovered from COVID-19.

The chain carries TRBV27 and TRBJ1-1; weak D call: TRBD1 (6 bases). Deletions cut 6 bases from V and 5 bases from J, with 16 bases between. Germline V gene lookup returns CDR1 MNHEY and CDR2 SMNVEV (reference sequence). This CDR3 has 14 residues. Here the CDR3 reads CASSPAGAGTEAFF. CDR3 DNA sequence: TGTGCCAGCAGCCCAGCAGGGGCTGGGACTGAAGCTTTCTTT.

This clone came up a few times. V and J are TRBV9 and TRBJ1-1, with D unresolved. V was trimmed by 4 bases and J by 1 base, leaving 14 bases between them. The CDR3 length is 15 residues. Looked up from germline, CDR1 is SGDLS and CDR2 is YYNGEE. The CDR3 region has the DNA TGTGCCAGCAGCCCGCCGACGGGGTCGAACACTGAAGCTTTCTTT. Its protein product is CASSPPTGSNTEAFF.

J is TRBJ2-7 and V is TRBV10-3; D ambiguous. Germline V gene sequence: CDR1 ENHRY, CDR2 SYGVKD. V lost 2 bases to trimming and J lost 3 bases, with 8 bases between them. CDR3 length: 13 residues. CDR3 nucleotide sequence: TGTGCCATCAGTGAGCTGCCTAGCTACGAGCAGTACTTC. It is translated as CAISELPSYEQYF.

The chain carries TRBV5-4 and TRBJ1-4; possible D gene TRBD1, 6 bases. This CDR3 contains 14 residues. The germline V gene encodes CDR1 SGHNT and CDR2 YYREEE (reference sequence). The V end lost 4 bases, the J end lost 4 bases, and 11 bases lay between the germline ends. In nucleotides, the CDR3 is TGTGCCAGCAGCGCCGGACAGATTAATGAAAAACTGTTTTTT. Its translation: CASSAGQINEKLFF.

This sequence joins TRBV7-9 and TRBJ1-5; D gene unclear. The V end was cut by 2 bases, the J end by 3 bases, with 8 bases between. Germline V lookup: CDR1 SEHNR, CDR2 FQNEAQ (reference sequence). The CDR3 is made up of 14 amino acids. The CDR3 DNA is TGTGCCAGCAGCTTAATTGGAGACAATCAGCCCCAGCATTTT. Translation gives CASSLIGDNQPQHF.

This sequence joins TRBV7-2 and TRBJ2-3, with 10 positions matching TRBD2. The V gene's germline CDR1 is SGHTA and CDR2 FQGNSA. The CDR3 runs to 15 residues. V trimming: 5 bases; J trimming: 3 bases; junction bases outside the gene matches: 5. The CDR3 spells CASSPPGLATDTQYF. CDR3 DNA sequence: TGTGCCAGCAGCCCGCCGGGACTAGCGACAGATACGCAGTATTTT.

The chain uses TRBV3-1 (or the pseudogene TRBV3-2) and TRBJ1-1; the D gene is possibly TRBD1 (6 bases). CDR3 size: 16 residues. V lost 4 bases to trimming and J lost 1 base, with 16 bases between them. CDR1 and CDR2 from the germline V gene are LGHDT and YNNKEL (reference sequence). CDR3 sequence reads: CASSPTGGLRNTEAFF. CDR3 coding DNA: TGTGCCAGCAGCCCAACCGGGGGGCTTAGGAACACTGAAGCTTTCTTT.

The CDR3 DNA reads TGTGCCATCAGTGAGTCGTCGGGGAGGAGCTCCTACGAGCAGTACTTC. Amino acids: CAISESSGRSSYEQYF. The chain employs TRBV10-3 and TRBJ2-7; D might be TRBD2 (6 bases). V was cut by 0 bases and J by 0 bases, with 12 bases left in between. The CDR3 has 16 amino acids. Germline values: CDR1 ENHRY, CDR2 SYGVKD.

This clone was picked up a small number of times. The V call is TRBV11-1, the J call TRBJ2-7; no definite D call. The CDR3 has 12 amino acids. Germline CDR1 SGHAT, CDR2 FQDESV (reference sequence). Trimming removed 5 bases from V and 5 bases from J, with 10 bases in between. The CDR3 loop is CASSTETNEQYF. The DNA for the CDR3 is TGTGCCAGCAGCACCGAGACAAACGAGCAGTACTTC.

The chain links TRBV19 to TRBJ1-2; TRBD1 is a possible D gene (6 bases). The V and J ends lost 7 bases and 4 bases respectively, with 19 bases between them. CDR1 is LNHDA and CDR2 is SQIVND in the germline V gene (reference sequence). The CDR3 is 15 residues long. CDR3 nucleotide sequence: TGTGCCAGTATACCCCAGTCGGACAGCGGCTATGGCTACACCTTC. Protein product: CASIPQSDSGYGYTF.

This chain uses TRBV19 with TRBJ2-1, with 10 nucleotides matching TRBD2. The J segment lost 7 bases and the V segment lost 3 bases, leaving 6 bases of the junction unmatched. This CDR3 region has 15 residues. Germline lookup yields CDR1 LNHDA and CDR2 SQIVND (reference sequence). The CDR3 protein is CASSIAKRGGNEQFF. In DNA, the CDR3 is TGTGCCAGTAGTATTGCCAAGCGGGGGGGAAATGAGCAGTTCTTC. Full variable domain (missing parts from reference TRBV19 and TRBJ2-1): DGGITQSPKYLFRKEGQNVTLSCEQNLNHDAMYWYRQDPGQGLRLIYYSQIVNDFQKGDIAEGYSVSREKKESFPLTVTSAQKNPTAFYLCASSIAKRGGNEQFFGPGTRLTVL.

The chain carries TRBV9 and TRBJ1-2, with D maybe TRBD1 (6 bases). V dropped 0 bases and J dropped 4 bases, with 13 bases sitting between them. The germline V gene encodes CDR1 SGDLS and CDR2 YYNGEE. This CDR3 is built from 15 residues. CDR3 region: CASSVVPGQIYGYTF. The CDR3 nucleotides are TGTGCCAGCAGCGTAGTCCCCGGACAGATCTATGGCTACACCTTC.

The V and J genes are TRBV6-5 and TRBJ1-2, with D uncertain. V gave up 0 bases and J gave up 2 bases, with 7 bases separating them. Germline CDR1 is MNHEY and CDR2 is SVGAGI. The CDR3 runs to 14 residues. Here the CDR3 reads CASSYSGRNYGYTF. Written as DNA, the CDR3 is TGTGCCAGCAGTTACTCTGGTAGAAACTATGGCTACACCTTC.

The rearrangement joins TRBV7-3 to TRBJ2-7; D is perhaps TRBD1 (6 bases). V was clipped by 5 bases and J by 6 bases, with 17 bases between them. CDR3 length: 14 residues. The germline V gene has CDR1 SGHTA and CDR2 FQGTGA. CDR3 nucleotides: TGTGCCAGCAGCCTTACAGGGATGGGTGGCGAGCAGTACTTC. Amino acid sequence: CASSLTGMGGEQYF.

The CDR3 DNA is TGTGCCAGCAGTTACGGACTAGCACCGAGCTCCTACGAGCAGTACTTC. Amino acid sequence: CASSYGLAPSSYEQYF. The V call is TRBV6-5, the J call TRBJ2-7, with 8 bases aligning to TRBD2. The CDR3 has 16 residues. Trimming removed 2 bases from V and 0 bases from J; junction bases left unmatched: 6. Germline V lookup: CDR1 MNHEY, CDR2 SVGAGI.

The rearrangement joins TRBV7-3 to TRBJ1-4; D ambiguous. Trimming shortened V by 5 bases and J by 10 bases, and 14 bases separated the two germline ends. Germline CDR1 is SGHTA and CDR2 is FQGTGA. CDR3 length: 13 residues. The DNA for the CDR3 is TGTGCCAGCAGCCTAGACGGGAGTGGAAAACTGTTTTTT. Its translation: CASSLDGSGKLFF.

This clone occurred a few times. The chain carries TRBV30 and TRBJ1-1; TRBD1 is a possible D gene (6 bases). Trimming took 1 base from V and 6 from J, leaving 9 bases between them. CDR3 length equals 12 residues. CDR1 is GTSNPN and CDR2 is SVGIG in the germline V gene (reference sequence). CDR3 sequence (DNA): TGTGCCTGGAGTGAACAGGGCCCTGAAGCTTTCTTT. It is translated as CAWSEQGPEAFF.